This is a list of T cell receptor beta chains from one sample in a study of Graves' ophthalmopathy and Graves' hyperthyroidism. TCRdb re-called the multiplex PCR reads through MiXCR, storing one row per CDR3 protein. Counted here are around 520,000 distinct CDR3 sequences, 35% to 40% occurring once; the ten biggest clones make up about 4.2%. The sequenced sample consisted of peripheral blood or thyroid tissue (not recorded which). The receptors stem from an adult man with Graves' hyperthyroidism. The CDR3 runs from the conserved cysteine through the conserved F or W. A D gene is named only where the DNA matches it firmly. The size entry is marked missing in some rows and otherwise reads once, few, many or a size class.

CDR3nt: TGTGCCATCAGTGAGTGGGGACAGGGTTACGAGCAGTACTTC
CDR3aa: CAISEWGQGYEQYF
j_gene: TRBJ2-7
v_gene: TRBV10-3
abundance: NA
len: 14
d_gene: TRBD1

CDR3nt: TGTGCCAGCAGCCCCAGACCACAGGGACCAACGGAGACCCAGTACTTC
CDR3aa: CASSPRPQGPTETQYF
j_gene: TRBJ2-5
v_gene: TRBV7-2
abundance: NA
len: 16
d_gene: NA

CDR3nt: TGCGCCAGCAGCCAACACCCGGGACAGGTCGTAAACACCATATATTTT
CDR3aa: CASSQHPGQVVNTIYF
j_gene: TRBJ1-3
v_gene: TRBV4-1
abundance: many
len: 16
d_gene: TRBD1

CDR3nt: TGTGCCAGCAGTTGGAACTCACAGGGAGGGGGAGGGACCCAGTACTTC
CDR3aa: CASSWNSQGGGGTQYF
j_gene: TRBJ2-5
v_gene: TRBV12-3/TRBV12-4
abundance: few
len: 16
d_gene: NA

CDR3nt: TGTGCCACCAGCAGGACAGCGGGAGCAGAGACCCAGTACTTC
CDR3aa: CATSRTAGAETQYF
j_gene: TRBJ2-5
v_gene: TRBV15
abundance: NA
len: 14
d_gene: TRBD2

CDR3nt: TGCAGCGTTGAAGCCGACAGGGGGCAGGAGACCCAGTACTTC
CDR3aa: CSVEADRGQETQYF
j_gene: TRBJ2-5
v_gene: TRBV29-1
abundance: NA
len: 14
d_gene: TRBD1

CDR3nt: TGCGCCAGCAGACCCGGGACTAGCGGGGGGGTGGACACCGGGGAGCTGTTTTTT
CDR3aa: CASRPGTSGGVDTGELFF
j_gene: TRBJ2-2
v_gene: TRBV10-1
abundance: NA
len: 18
d_gene: TRBD2

CDR3nt: TGTGCCAGCAGTGCCGCACTAGCGGGAGATTTGGAGACCCAGTACTTC
CDR3aa: CASSAALAGDLETQYF
j_gene: TRBJ2-5
v_gene: TRBV24-1
abundance: once
len: 16
d_gene: TRBD2

CDR3nt: TGTGCCAGCAGCCAAGAAACGGACTACCCTACTATTACGCAGTATTTT
CDR3aa: CASSQETDYPTITQYF
j_gene: TRBJ2-3
v_gene: TRBV14
abundance: NA
len: 16
d_gene: NA

CDR3nt: TGTGCCAGCAGCTTACCGGAGCTCACCGGGGAGCTGTTTTTT
CDR3aa: CASSLPELTGELFF
j_gene: TRBJ2-2
v_gene: TRBV11-2
abundance: NA
len: 14
d_gene: NA

CDR3nt: TGCGCCAGCAGCCAAGAGGCGGCAAGGTCCGAGACCCAGTACTTC
CDR3aa: CASSQEAARSETQYF
j_gene: TRBJ2-5
v_gene: TRBV4-1
abundance: many
len: 15
d_gene: NA

CDR3nt: TGTGCCAGCAGTTTAGTCGAGGCGGTGAGCACTGAAGCTTTCTTT
CDR3aa: CASSLVEAVSTEAFF
j_gene: TRBJ1-1
v_gene: TRBV12-3/TRBV12-4
abundance: NA
len: 15
d_gene: NA

CDR3nt: TGTGCCAGCAGTCCGACAACAGGACTTTATGGCTACACCTTC
CDR3aa: CASSPTTGLYGYTF
j_gene: TRBJ1-2
v_gene: TRBV7-2
abundance: many
len: 14
d_gene: NA

CDR3nt: TGCGCCAGCATGAGACAGGAATTCTCCTACGAGCAGTACTTC
CDR3aa: CASMRQEFSYEQYF
j_gene: TRBJ2-7
v_gene: TRBV10-2
abundance: many
len: 14
d_gene: NA

CDR3nt: TGTGCCAGCAGTGACTTCAAACTGGATACGCAGTATTTT
CDR3aa: CASSDFKLDTQYF
j_gene: TRBJ2-3
v_gene: TRBV12-3/TRBV12-4
abundance: NA
len: 13
d_gene: NA

CDR3nt: TGCAGCATTGTGGACGAGACCCAGTACTTC
CDR3aa: CSIVDETQYF
j_gene: TRBJ2-5
v_gene: TRBV29-1
abundance: NA
len: 10
d_gene: NA

CDR3nt: TGTGCCAGCAGCTTACGGGGGACTAGCGGGGGAAATGAGCAGTTCTTC
CDR3aa: CASSLRGTSGGNEQFF
j_gene: TRBJ2-1
v_gene: TRBV11-2
abundance: few
len: 16
d_gene: TRBD2

CDR3nt: TGTGCCAGCTCAAAATCCGGAGCTGGGACTGAAGCTTTCTTT
CDR3aa: CASSKSGAGTEAFF
j_gene: TRBJ1-1
v_gene: TRBV7-2
abundance: NA
len: 14
d_gene: NA

CDR3nt: TGCAGTGCTAGTGTCAGTAATGAAAAACTGTTTTTT
CDR3aa: CSASVSNEKLFF
j_gene: TRBJ1-4
v_gene: TRBV20-1
abundance: NA
len: 12
d_gene: NA

CDR3nt: TGTGCCTGGAGTGCGGACCGAACTAACTATGGCTACACCTTC
CDR3aa: CAWSADRTNYGYTF
j_gene: TRBJ1-2
v_gene: TRBV30
abundance: few
len: 14
d_gene: NA

CDR3nt: TGTGCCACCAGCAGAGATGAACTAGCGGGGTACACCGAGGAGCTGTTTTTT
CDR3aa: CATSRDELAGYTEELFF
j_gene: TRBJ2-2
v_gene: TRBV15
abundance: NA
len: 17
d_gene: TRBD2

CDR3nt: TGTGCCAGCAGCTTCGACAGGGGGCCCGGACAAGAGACCCAGTACTTC
CDR3aa: CASSFDRGPGQETQYF
j_gene: TRBJ2-5
v_gene: TRBV7-8
abundance: NA
len: 16
d_gene: TRBD1

CDR3nt: TGTGCCAGCAGTTCACTGCCGGGACAGGACCCTTCAAACGAGCAGTACTTC
CDR3aa: CASSSLPGQDPSNEQYF
j_gene: TRBJ2-7
v_gene: TRBV7-9
abundance: few
len: 17
d_gene: TRBD1

CDR3nt: NA
CDR3aa: CSAWGQGPGSCFF
j_gene: TRBJ2-2
v_gene: TRBV20-1
abundance: NA
len: 13
d_gene: NA

CDR3nt: TGTGCCAGCAGCTTACAGGGGGCAGGGGAAAAACTGTTTTTT
CDR3aa: CASSLQGAGEKLFF
j_gene: TRBJ1-4
v_gene: TRBV5-4
abundance: many
len: 14
d_gene: TRBD1

CDR3nt: TGTGCCAGCAGTCTTACGGGACTTGTCTATGGCTACACCTTC
CDR3aa: CASSLTGLVYGYTF
j_gene: TRBJ1-2
v_gene: TRBV2
abundance: NA
len: 14
d_gene: NA

CDR3nt: TGCAGCTTAAGACAGGGACGAGCTTTCTTT
CDR3aa: CSLRQGRAFF
j_gene: TRBJ1-1
v_gene: TRBV29-1
abundance: once
len: 10
d_gene: TRBD1